Detailed here is one T cell receptor beta chain. Its antigen is not known. Via MiXCR, TCRdb re-called the RT-PCR reads, giving one row per CDR3 protein. The repertoire holds some 500,000 distinct CDR3 sequences, roughly 25% seen once, with under 2.5% in the top ten. These data come from a study of response to subunit inactivated influenza vaccine. The V gene lost 3 bases and the J gene lost 3 bases, with 18 bases spanning the gap. The CDR3 totals 16 residues. Germline V gives CDR1 MNHEY, CDR2 SMNVEV (reference sequence). Whole-study findings and limits: Seasonal influenza vaccination, on each occasion, was suggested by the authors to recruit few new T cells.

The rearrangement links TRBV27 to TRBJ2-7; TRBD1 might be the D (5 bases). This specimen consisted of CD4+ T cells sorted from PBMCs, obtained about 5 days after vaccination. The TCR sequence derives from a man in his fifties or sixties who received an inactivated influenza vaccine. CDR3 DNA: TGTGCCAGCAGTTTTTCGGGTACAGGTACCTACTACGAGCAGTACTTC. It yields the protein CASSFSGTGTYYEQYF.